This record covers a single T cell receptor (beta chain). V was clipped by 0 bases and J by 7 bases, with 22 bases between them. The CDR3 sequence is 17 residues long. CDR1 is DFQATT and CDR2 is SNEGSKA in the germline V gene (reference sequence). TCRdb re-called the RT-PCR reads with MiXCR, one entry per CDR3 protein. The sample consists of hundreds of thousands of distinct CDR3 sequences, 12% to 15% of them appearing once. This chain joins TRBV20-1 and TRBJ2-1; TRBD2 might be the D (7 bases). The sequencing sample was made of memory CD4+ T cells from blood. This sequence originates from a female donor in good health, serving as a healthy control. CDR3 sequence (DNA): TGCAGTGCTAGAGAAGTTTCAGGGGCGGGAGTTTTGAATGAGCAGTTCTTC. Its translation: CSAREVSGAGVLNEQFF.